These 9 T cell receptor beta chains were all obtained from the same sample, sequenced in a study of blood T cells in healthy people across ages. It was with a sample-barcoded 5' primer and a J-beta primer mix that a second PCR of roughly 6 to 12 cycles was run. TCRdb re-called the 5' RACE reads with MiXCR, one entry per CDR3 protein. The sample holds about 640,000 distinct CDR3 sequences, 25% to 35% seen once. Material: blood. The receptors originated from a woman older than 75 in good health.

This clonotype was observed many times. The J gene is TRBJ2-5, the V gene TRBV15, with D unresolved. V gave up 8 bases and J gave up 3 bases, with 10 bases separating them. Germline values: CDR1 LNHNV, CDR2 YYDKDF (reference sequence). The CDR3 is made up of 12 amino acids. This CDR3 reads CATARHKETQYF. Here the CDR3 DNA reads TGTGCCACCGCGAGACATAAAGAGACCCAGTACTTC.

As to this clonotype: This may stem from a read error, because a much larger clone lies one nucleotide away. The chain has TRBV6-1 and TRBJ2-4; D unresolved. The tail of the sequence fits TRBJ2-7 better, so the J call may be wrong. The CDR3 is made up of 14 amino acids. Germline CDR1 is MNHNS and CDR2 is SASEGT. The CDR3 loop is CASSETRPYLEQYF. In nucleotides, the CDR3 is TGTGCCAGCAGTGAAACGAGGCCCTACCTCGAGCAGTACTTC.

With regard to this clonotype: This sequence may be a read error, since a much larger clone differs from it by one base. V usage is TRBV2 and J usage is TRBJ2-1; TRBD2 aligns across 12 bases. The CDR3 totals 15 residues. The germline V gene has CDR1 SNHLY and CDR2 FYNNEI. CDR3 protein: CVSSSRLAGAGEQFF. Written as DNA, the CDR3 is TGTGTCAGCAGTTCCCGACTAGCGGGGGCCGGTGAGCAGTTCTTC.

On this clonotype: This sequence may be a read error, since a much larger clone differs from it by one base. The chain has TRBV6-5 and TRBJ2-7; D perhaps matches TRBD2 (6 bases). With 6 bases removed from V and 6 bases from J, the gap between germline ends came to 15 bases. This CDR3 contains 13 residues. Germline V gene lookup returns CDR1 MNHEY and CDR2 SVGAGI. In nucleotides, the CDR3 is TGTGCCAGCAGACGGGGGACGGAATGCGAGCAGTACTTC. Translating gives CASRRGTECEQYF.

This rearrangement joins TRBV4-3 to TRBJ1-1, with 8 bases lining up with TRBD1. The CDR3 has 14 amino acids. The germline CDR1 and CDR2 sequences are LGHNA and YSLEER. The V and J ends lost 4 bases and 7 bases, in that order; junction bases with no gene match: 8. The CDR3 here is CASSRTGRSNEAFF. In nucleotides, the CDR3 is TGCGCCAGCAGCCGGACAGGGCGGTCTAATGAAGCTTTCTTT.

This clonotype was observed at least ten times. The CDR3 reads CASSVEGRGGDTQYF. CDR3 nucleotide sequence: TGTGCCAGCAGCGTAGAAGGCCGGGGGGGAGATACGCAGTATTTT. J is TRBJ2-3 and V is TRBV9; TRBD2 aligns across 8 bases. Germline trimming cut 0 bases from V and 5 bases from J; bases unmatched to any gene: 5. In germline, CDR1 is SGDLS, CDR2 YYNGEE. The CDR3 is 15 residues long.

This clonotype was recorded many times. The rearrangement links TRBV7-9 to TRBJ2-5, with 10 bases fitting TRBD1. Unmatched junction bases numbered 15, after V lost 7 bases and J lost 4 bases. The CDR3 runs to 17 residues. CDR1 and CDR2 from the germline V gene are SEHNR and FQNEAQ (reference sequence). The CDR3 nucleotides are TGTGCCAGCATCTCACCGCCCCGGGACAGGGGTGGAGAGACCCAGTACTTC. It codes for CASISPPRDRGGETQYF.

At least ten counts were recorded for this clonotype. The V and J genes are TRBV5-1 and TRBJ2-7, with D hard to call. The germline V and J ends were trimmed by 2 bases and 0 bases, with 9 bases remaining between them. The germline V gene encodes CDR1 SGHRS and CDR2 YFSETQ. CDR3 length equals 14 residues. The CDR3, as DNA: TGCGCCAGCAGCTTTGCACAAGGCTCCTACGAGCAGTACTTC. It translates to CASSFAQGSYEQYF.

With respect to this clonotype: A much larger clone sits a single nucleotide away, making a read error possible. The rearrangement joins TRBV2 to TRBJ2-5; D is undetermined. Trimming removed 6 bases at V and 11 bases at J, with 16 bases between. Germline V CDR1 and CDR2: SNHLY, FYNNEI. This CDR3 spans 12 amino acids. The CDR3 region is CASRKGGTEQYF. The CDR3 DNA follows: TGTGCCAGCAGGAAGGGCGGAACGGAGCAGTACTTC.